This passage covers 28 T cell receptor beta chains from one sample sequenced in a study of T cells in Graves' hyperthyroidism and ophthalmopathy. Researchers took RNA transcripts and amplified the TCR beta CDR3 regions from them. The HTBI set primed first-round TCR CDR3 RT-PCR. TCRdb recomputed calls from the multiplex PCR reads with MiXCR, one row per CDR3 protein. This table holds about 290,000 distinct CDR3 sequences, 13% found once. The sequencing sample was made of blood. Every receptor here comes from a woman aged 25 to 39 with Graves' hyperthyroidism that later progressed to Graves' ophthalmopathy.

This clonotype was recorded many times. The chain's CDR3 is CASSIQTSVPSTDTQYF. CDR3 in DNA: TGCGCCAGCAGCATCCAAACTAGCGTACCATCTACAGATACGCAGTATTTT. This sequence joins TRBV5-1 and TRBJ2-3, with 7 bases identical to TRBD2. After removal of 4 bases from V and 3 bases from J, the junction contained 14 bases not matched to a gene. The CDR3 contains 17 residues. Looked up from germline, CDR1 is SGHRS and CDR2 is YFSETQ.

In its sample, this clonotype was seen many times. CDR3 region: CASSLGQPNGYTF. The DNA of the CDR3 is TGTGCCAGCAGCTTGGGACAGCCGAATGGCTACACCTTC. The V gene is TRBV5-6, the J gene TRBJ1-2; D is possibly TRBD1 (5 bases). The CDR3 totals 13 residues. V lost 0 bases and J lost 6, with 9 bases in between. Germline lookup yields CDR1 SGHDT and CDR2 YYEEEE. Variable domain in full (rest from reference TRBV5-6 and TRBJ1-2): DAGVTQSPTHLIKTRGQQVTLRCSPKSGHDTVSWYQQALGQGPQFIFQYYEEEERQRGNFPDRFSGHQFPNYSSELNVNALLLGDSALYLCASSLGQPNGYTFGSGTRLTVV.

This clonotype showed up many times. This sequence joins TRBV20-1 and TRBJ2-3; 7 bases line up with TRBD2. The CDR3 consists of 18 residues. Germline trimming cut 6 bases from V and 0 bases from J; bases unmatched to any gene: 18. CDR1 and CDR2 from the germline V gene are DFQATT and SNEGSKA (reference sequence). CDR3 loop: CSAKRSLAEFPSTDTQYF. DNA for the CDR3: TGCAGTGCCAAAAGATCCCTAGCGGAGTTTCCTAGCACAGATACGCAGTATTTT.

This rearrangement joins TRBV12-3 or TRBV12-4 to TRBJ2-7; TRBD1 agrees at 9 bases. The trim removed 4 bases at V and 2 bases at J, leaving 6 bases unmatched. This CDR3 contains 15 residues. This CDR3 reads CASSSRRTGAYEQYF. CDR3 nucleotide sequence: TGTGCCAGCAGTTCCCGTCGGACAGGGGCCTACGAGCAGTACTTC.

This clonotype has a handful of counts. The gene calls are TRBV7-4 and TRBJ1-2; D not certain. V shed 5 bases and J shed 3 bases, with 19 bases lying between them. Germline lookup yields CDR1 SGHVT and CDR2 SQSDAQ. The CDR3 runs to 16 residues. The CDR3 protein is CASSRRSLQEDYGYTF. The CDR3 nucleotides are TGTGCCAGCAGCCGTAGGTCGCTTCAGGAAGACTATGGCTACACCTTC.

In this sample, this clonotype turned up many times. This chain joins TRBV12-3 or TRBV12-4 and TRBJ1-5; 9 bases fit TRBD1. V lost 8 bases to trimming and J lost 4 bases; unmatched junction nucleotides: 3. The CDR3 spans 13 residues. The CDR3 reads CASRDRVNQPQHF. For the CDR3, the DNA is TGTGCCAGCCGGGACAGGGTTAATCAGCCCCAGCATTTT.

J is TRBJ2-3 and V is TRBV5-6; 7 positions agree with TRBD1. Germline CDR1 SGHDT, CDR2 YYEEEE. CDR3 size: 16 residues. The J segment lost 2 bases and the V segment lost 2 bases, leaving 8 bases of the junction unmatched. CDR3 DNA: TGTGCCAGCAGCTTAGGACCGGACAGGCACACAGATACGCAGTATTTT. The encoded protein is CASSLGPDRHTDTQYF.

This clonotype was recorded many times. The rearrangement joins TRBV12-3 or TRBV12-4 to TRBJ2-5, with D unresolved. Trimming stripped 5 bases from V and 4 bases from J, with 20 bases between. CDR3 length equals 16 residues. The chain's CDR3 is CASSPTLKAGGETQYF. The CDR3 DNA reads TGTGCCAGCAGTCCCACCCTCAAGGCCGGTGGAGAGACCCAGTACTTC.

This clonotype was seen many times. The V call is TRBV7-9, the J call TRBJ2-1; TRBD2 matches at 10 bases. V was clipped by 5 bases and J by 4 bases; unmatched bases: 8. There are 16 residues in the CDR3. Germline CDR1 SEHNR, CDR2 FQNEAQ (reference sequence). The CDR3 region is CASSPASGSRYNEQFF. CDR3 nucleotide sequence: TGTGCCAGCAGCCCTGCTAGCGGGAGCCGGTACAATGAGCAGTTCTTC.

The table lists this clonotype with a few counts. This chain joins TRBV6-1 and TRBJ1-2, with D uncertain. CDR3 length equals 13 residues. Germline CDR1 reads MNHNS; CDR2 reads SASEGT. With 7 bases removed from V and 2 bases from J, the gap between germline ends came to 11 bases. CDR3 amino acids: CASKTTGNYGYTF. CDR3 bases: TGTGCCAGCAAAACGACCGGCAACTATGGCTACACCTTC.

The CDR3 bases are TGCGCCAGCAGCTTTCAGGGGGTGGACAACGTCCTGACTTTC. Translated: CASSFQGVDNVLTF. V is TRBV5-1 and J is TRBJ2-6; 7 positions match TRBD1. Trimming took 2 bases from V and 9 from J; bases not matched to a gene: 5. Germline V gene sequence: CDR1 SGHRS, CDR2 YFSETQ. The length of the CDR3 is 14 residues.

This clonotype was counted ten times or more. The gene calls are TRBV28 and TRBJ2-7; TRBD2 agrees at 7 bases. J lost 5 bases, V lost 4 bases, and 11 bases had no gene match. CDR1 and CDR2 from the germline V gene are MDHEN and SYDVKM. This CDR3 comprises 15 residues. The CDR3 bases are TGTGCCAGCAGTTGGGCTAGCGGAACCCAGGACGAGCAGTACTTC. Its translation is CASSWASGTQDEQYF.

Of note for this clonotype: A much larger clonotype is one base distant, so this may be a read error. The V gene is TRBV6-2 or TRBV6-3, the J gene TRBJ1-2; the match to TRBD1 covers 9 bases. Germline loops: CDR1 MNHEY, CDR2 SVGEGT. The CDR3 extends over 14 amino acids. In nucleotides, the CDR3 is TGTGCCAGCAGGACAGGGGGAAGTAACTGTGGCTACACCTTC. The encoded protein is CASRTGGSNCGYTF.

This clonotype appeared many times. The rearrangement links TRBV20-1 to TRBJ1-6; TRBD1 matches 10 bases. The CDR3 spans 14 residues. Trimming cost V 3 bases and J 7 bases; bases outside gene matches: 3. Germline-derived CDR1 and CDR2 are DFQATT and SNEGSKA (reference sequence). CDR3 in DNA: TGCAGTGCTAGCAGGGACAGGGGAAATTCACCCCTCCACTTT. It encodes CSASRDRGNSPLHF.

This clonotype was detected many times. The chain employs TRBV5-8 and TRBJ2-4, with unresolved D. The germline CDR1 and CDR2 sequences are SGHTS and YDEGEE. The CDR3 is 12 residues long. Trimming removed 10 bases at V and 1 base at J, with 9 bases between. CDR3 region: CAAISAKNIQYF. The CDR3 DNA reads TGTGCCGCGATTTCTGCCAAAAACATTCAGTACTTC.

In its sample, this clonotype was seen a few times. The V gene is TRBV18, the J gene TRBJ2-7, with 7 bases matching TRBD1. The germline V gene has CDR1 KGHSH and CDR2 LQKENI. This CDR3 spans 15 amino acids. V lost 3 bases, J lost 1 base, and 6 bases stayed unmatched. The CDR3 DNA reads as TGTGCCAGCTCACCGAACAGGGGTGGATCCTACGAGCAGTACTTC. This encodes CASSPNRGGSYEQYF.

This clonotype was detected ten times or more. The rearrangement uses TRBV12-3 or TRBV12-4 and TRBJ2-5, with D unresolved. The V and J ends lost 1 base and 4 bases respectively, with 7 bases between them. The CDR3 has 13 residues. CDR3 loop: CASSLDAVETQYF. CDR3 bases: TGTGCCAGCAGTTTAGATGCAGTAGAGACCCAGTACTTC.

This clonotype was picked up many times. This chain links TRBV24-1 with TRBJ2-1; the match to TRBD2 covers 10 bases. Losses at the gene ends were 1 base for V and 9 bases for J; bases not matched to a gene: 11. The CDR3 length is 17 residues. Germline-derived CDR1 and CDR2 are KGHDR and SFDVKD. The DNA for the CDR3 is TGTGCCACCAGTGATTTACCCCCGCAGCGGGAGGGGGTTGAGCAGTTCTTC. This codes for CATSDLPPQREGVEQFF.

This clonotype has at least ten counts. Here the CDR3 DNA reads TGTGCCAGCAGTTACTCAGGGATTCCTGGGCAGCCCCAGCATTTT. Translation gives CASSYSGIPGQPQHF. J is TRBJ1-5 and V is TRBV6-6, with unresolved D. CDR1 is MNHNY, CDR2 SVGAGI, per germline (reference sequence). This CDR3 has 15 residues. Trimming took 0 bases from V and 7 from J, leaving 13 bases between them.

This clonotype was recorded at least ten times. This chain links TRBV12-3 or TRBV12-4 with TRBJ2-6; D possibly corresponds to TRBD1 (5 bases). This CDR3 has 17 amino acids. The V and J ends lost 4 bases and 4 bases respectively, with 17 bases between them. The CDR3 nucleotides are TGTGCCAGCAGTTACAAAGGCAGGGTGATCGGGGCCAACGTCCTGACTTTC. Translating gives CASSYKGRVIGANVLTF.

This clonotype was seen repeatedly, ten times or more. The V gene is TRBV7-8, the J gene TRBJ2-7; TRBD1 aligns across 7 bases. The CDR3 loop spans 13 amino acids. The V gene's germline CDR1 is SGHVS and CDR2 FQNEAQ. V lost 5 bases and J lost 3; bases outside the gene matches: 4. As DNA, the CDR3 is TGTGCCAGCAGCCTGGGACAGATCTACGAGCAGTACTTC. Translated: CASSLGQIYEQYF.

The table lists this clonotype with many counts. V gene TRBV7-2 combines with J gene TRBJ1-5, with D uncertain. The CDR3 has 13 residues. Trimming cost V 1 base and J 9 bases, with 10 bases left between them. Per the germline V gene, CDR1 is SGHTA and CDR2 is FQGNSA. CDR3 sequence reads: CASSLGQSRPQHF. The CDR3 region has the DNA TGTGCCAGCAGCTTAGGTCAGTCTAGGCCCCAGCATTTT.

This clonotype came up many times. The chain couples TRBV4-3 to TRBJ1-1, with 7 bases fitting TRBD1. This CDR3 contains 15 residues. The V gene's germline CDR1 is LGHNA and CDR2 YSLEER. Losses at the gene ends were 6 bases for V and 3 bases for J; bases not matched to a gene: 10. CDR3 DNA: TGCGCCAGCAGGCCGACCCAGGGGGTCTACACTGAAGCTTTCTTT. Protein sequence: CASRPTQGVYTEAFF.

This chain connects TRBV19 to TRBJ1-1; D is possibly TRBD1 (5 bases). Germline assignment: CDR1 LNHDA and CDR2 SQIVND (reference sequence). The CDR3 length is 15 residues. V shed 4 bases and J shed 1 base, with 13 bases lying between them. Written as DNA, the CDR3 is TGTGCCAGTAGTACACTCGGTGGGGCGAACACTGAAGCTTTCTTT. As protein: CASSTLGGANTEAFF. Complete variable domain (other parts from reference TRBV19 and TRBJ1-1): DGGITQSPKYLFRKEGQNVTLSCEQNLNHDAMYWYRQDPGQGLRLIYYSQIVNDFQKGDIAEGYSVSREKKESFPLTVTSAQKNPTAFYLCASSTLGGANTEAFFGQGTRLTVV.

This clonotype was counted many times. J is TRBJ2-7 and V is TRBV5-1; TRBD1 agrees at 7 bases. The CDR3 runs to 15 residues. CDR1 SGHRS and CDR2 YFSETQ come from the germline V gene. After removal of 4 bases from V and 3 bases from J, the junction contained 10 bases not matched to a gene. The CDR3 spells CASSLQGSEIYEQYF. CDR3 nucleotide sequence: TGCGCCAGCAGCCTACAGGGGAGCGAGATCTACGAGCAGTACTTC. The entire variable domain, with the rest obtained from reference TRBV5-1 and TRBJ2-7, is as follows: KAGVTQTPRYLIKTRGQQVTLSCSPISGHRSVSWYQQTPGQGLQFLFEYFSETQRNKGNFPGRFSGRQFSNSRSEMNVSTLELGDSALYLCASSLQGSEIYEQYFGPGTRLTVT.

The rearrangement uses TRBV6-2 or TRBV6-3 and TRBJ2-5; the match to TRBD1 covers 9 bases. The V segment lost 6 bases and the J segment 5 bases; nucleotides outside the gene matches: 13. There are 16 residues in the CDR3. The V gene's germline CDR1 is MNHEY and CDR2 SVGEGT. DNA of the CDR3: TGTGCCAGCAGGCGTACAGGGGGCGGTCGGGCGGAGACCCAGTACTTC. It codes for CASRRTGGGRAETQYF.

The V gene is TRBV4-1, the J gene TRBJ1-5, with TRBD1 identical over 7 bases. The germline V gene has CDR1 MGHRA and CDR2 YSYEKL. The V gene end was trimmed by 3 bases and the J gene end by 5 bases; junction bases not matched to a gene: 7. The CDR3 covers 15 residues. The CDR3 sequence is CASSQPRQGYQPQHF. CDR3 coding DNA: TGCGCCAGCAGCCAGCCCAGACAGGGCTATCAGCCCCAGCATTTT.

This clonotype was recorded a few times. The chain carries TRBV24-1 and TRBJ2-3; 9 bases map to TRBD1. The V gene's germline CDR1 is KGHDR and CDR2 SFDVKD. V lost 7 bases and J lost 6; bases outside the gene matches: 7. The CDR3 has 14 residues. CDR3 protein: CATRTGGNTDTQYF. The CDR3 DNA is TGTGCCACCAGGACAGGGGGGAACACCGATACGCAGTATTTT.